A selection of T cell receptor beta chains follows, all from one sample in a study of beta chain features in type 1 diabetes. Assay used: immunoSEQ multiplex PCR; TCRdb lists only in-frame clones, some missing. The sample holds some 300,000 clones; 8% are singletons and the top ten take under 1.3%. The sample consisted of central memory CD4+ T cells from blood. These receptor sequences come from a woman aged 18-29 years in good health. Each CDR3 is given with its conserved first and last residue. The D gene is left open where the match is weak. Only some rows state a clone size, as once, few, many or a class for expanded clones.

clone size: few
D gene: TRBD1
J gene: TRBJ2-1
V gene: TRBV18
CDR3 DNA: TGTGCCAGCTCACCACCGGGACAGGCCTACAATGAGCAGTTCTTC
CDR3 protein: CASSPPGQAYNEQFF

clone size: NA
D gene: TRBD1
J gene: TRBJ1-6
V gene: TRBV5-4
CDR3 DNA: TGTGCCAGCAGCCGTTCTAGGGACAGAGATTCACCCCTCCACTTT
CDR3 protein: CASSRSRDRDSPLHF

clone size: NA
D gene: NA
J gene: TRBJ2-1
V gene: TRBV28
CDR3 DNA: TGTGCCAGCAGTTTGGGATCCGTTCGAAGCTACAATGAGCAGTTCTTC
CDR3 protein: CASSLGSVRSYNEQFF

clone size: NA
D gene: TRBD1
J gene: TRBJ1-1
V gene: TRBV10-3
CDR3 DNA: TGTGCCAGCAGTGGGGGACAGTGGAGCACTGAAGCTTTCTTT
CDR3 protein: CASSGGQWSTEAFF

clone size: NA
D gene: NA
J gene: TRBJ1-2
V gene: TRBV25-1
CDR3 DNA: TGTGCCAGCAGTGAGGGGGGCCGAAACTATGGCTACACCTTC
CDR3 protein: CASSEGGRNYGYTF

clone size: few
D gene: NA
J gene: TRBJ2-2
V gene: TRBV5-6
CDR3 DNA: TGTGCCAGCAGCCAAGGACTGATCGGCGGGGAGCTGTTTTTT
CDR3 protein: CASSQGLIGGELFF

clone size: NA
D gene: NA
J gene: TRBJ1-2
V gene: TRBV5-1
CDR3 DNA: TGCGCCAGCAGCTCTGACGGGGGTGGCTACACCTTC
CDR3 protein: CASSSDGGGYTF

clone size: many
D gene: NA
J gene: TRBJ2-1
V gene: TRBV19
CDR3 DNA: TGTGCCAGTACCGTCGGGGGCAGAGCATATGAGCAGTTCTTC
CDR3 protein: CASTVGGRAYEQFF

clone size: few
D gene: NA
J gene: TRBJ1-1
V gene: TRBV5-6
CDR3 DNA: TGTGCCAGCAGCCCGATTGGTGGGGGCACTGAAGCTTTCTTT
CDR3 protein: CASSPIGGGTEAFF

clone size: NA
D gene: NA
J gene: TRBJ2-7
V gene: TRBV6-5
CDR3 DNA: TGTGCCAGCAGTGTTTATTCTAGTGCGTCCTACGAGCAGTACTTC
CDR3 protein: CASSVYSSASYEQYF

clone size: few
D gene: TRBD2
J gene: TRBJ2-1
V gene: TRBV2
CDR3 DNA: TGTGCCAGCAAAAAGCGGGAGCACAATGAGCAGTTCTTC
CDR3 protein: CASKKREHNEQFF

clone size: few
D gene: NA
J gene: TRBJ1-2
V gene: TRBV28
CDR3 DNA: TGTGCCAGCATTCCTCAAACCACCTATGGCTACACCTTC
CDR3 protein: CASIPQTTYGYTF

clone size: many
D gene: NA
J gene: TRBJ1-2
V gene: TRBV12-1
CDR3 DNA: TGTGCCAGCAGCTATCTTGGACGCATGAACTATGGCTACACCTTC
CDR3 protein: CASSYLGRMNYGYTF

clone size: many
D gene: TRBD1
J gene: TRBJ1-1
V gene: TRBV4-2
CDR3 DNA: TGTGCCAGCAGCCAAGTGGGGACAGCGGAGGACACTGAAGCTTTCTTT
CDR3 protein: CASSQVGTAEDTEAFF

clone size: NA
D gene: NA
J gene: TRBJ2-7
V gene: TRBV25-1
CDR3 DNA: TGTGCCAGCTGGGATGGGGGGCGATCCTACGAGCAGTACTTC
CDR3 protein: CASWDGGRSYEQYF

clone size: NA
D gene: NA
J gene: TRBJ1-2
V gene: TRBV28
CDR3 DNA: TGTGCCAGCAGCTTGGCTTATGTCGGCGGCTACACCTTC
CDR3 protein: CASSLAYVGGYTF

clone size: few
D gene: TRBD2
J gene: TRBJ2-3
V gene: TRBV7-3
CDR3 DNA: TGTGCCAGCAGCTTGGCTAGCGGGAGTACAGATACGCAGTATTTT
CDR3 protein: CASSLASGSTDTQYF

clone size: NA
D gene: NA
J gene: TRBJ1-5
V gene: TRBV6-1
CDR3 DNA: TGTGCCAGCAGTTCACAGGGAGGCAATCAGCCCCAGCATTTT
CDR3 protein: CASSSQGGNQPQHF

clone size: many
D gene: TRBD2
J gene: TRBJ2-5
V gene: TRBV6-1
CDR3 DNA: TGTGCCAGCTTGGCGGGGGGGCCTTTGGAGACCCAGTACTTC
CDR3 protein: CASLAGGPLETQYF

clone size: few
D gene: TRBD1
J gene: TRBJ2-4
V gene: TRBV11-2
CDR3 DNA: TGTGCCAGCAGCTTGGGACAGTTAAAAGCCAAAAACATTCAGTACTTC
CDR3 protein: CASSLGQLKAKNIQYF

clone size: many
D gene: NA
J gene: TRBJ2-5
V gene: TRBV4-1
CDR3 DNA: TGCGCCAGCAGCCGACTAGAAGGAACAGAGACCCAGTACTTC
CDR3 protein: CASSRLEGTETQYF

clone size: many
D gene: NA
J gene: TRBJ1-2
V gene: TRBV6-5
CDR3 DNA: TGTGCCAGCAGTTACAATGGCTACACCTTC
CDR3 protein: CASSYNGYTF

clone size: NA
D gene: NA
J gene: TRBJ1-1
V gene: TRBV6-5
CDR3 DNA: TGTGCCAGCAGTTACTCTCCCTGGGACACTGAAGCTTTCTTT
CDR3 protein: CASSYSPWDTEAFF

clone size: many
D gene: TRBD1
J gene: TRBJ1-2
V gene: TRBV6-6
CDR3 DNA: TGTGCCAGCCGGTCGGGACAGGGCGATACTAACTATGGCTACACCTTC
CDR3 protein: CASRSGQGDTNYGYTF

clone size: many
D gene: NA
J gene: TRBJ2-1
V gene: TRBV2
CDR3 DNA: TGTGCCAGCAGAGCGGACGGTGATGAGCAGTTCTTC
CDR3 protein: CASRADGDEQFF

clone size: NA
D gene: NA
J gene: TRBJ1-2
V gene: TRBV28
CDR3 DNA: TGTGCCGTAGGGGGACTAGCAGGGCCATTAGGTGGCTACACCTTC
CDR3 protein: CAVGGLAGPLGGYTF

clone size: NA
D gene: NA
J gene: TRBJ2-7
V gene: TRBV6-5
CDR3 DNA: TGTGCCAGCAAGAGCTCCTACGAGCAGTACTTC
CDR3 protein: CASKSSYEQYF

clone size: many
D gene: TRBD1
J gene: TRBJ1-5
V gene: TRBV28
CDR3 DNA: TGTGCCAGCATCAACAGGGGTTCTCGTCAGCCCCAGCATTTT
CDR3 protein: CASINRGSRQPQHF

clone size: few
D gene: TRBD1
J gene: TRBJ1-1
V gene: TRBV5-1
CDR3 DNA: TGCGCCAGCAGCGGGACAGGGAGACACACTGAAGCTTTCTTT
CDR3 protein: CASSGTGRHTEAFF

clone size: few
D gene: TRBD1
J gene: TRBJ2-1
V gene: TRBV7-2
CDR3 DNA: TGTGCCAGCAGCTTGGGACAGAAGCAGTTCTTC
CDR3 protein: CASSLGQKQFF

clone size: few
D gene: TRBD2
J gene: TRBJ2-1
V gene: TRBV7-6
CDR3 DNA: TGTGCCAGCAGCTCGACTAGCGGGGACTTCTACAATGAGCAGTTCTTC
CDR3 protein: CASSSTSGDFYNEQFF

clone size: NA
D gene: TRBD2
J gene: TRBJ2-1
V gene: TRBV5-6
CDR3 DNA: TGTGCCAGCAGCGCGACCGGGACTAGCGGGAGGTATGAGCAGTTCTTC
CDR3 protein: CASSATGTSGRYEQFF

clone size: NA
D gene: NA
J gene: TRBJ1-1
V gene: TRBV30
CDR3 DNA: TGTGCCTGGAGTGTTTATTCAGGCAGATCTTTGTCCGGCGGCACTGAAGCTTTCTTT
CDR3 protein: CAWSVYSGRSLSGGTEAFF

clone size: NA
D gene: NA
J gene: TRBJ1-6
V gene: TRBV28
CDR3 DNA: TGTGCCAGCAGTCCCCGGATGGATTCACCCCTCCACTTT
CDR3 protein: CASSPRMDSPLHF

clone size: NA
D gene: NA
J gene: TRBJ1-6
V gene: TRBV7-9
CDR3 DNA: TGTGCCAGCAGCTTAGATAATTCACCCCTCCACTTT
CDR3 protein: CASSLDNSPLHF

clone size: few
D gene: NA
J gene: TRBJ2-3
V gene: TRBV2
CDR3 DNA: TGTGCCAGCAGTCTAGCAAAATATACCACAGATACGCAGTATTTT
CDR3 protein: CASSLAKYTTDTQYF

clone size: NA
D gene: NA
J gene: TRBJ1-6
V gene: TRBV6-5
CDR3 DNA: TGTGCCAGCAGCTGGGGAGATTCACCCCTCCACTTT
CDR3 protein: CASSWGDSPLHF

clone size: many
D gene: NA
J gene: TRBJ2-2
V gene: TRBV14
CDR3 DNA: TGTGCCAGCAGCCCTCTGGCATTCTTCACCGGGGAGCTGTTTTTT
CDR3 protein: CASSPLAFFTGELFF

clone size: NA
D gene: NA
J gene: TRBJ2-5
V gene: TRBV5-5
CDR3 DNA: TGTGCCAGCAGCTTGGGGTCAGTCCAAGAGACCCAGTACTTC
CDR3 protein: CASSLGSVQETQYF

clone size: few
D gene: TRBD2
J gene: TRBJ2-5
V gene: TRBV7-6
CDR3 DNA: TGTGCCAGCAGCTTACGCGGGAGGGTCCAAGAGACCCAGTACTTC
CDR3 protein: CASSLRGRVQETQYF

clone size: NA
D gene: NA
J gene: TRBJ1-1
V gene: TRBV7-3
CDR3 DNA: TGTGCCAGCAGCTTATACGGGGGCACTGAAGCTTTCTTT
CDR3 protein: CASSLYGGTEAFF

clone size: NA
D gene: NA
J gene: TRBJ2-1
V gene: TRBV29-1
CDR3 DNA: TGCAGCGTTGTCGTCTACAATGAGCAGTTCTTC
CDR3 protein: CSVVVYNEQFF

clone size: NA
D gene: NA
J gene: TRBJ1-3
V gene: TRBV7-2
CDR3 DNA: TGTGCCAGCAGCTTAGCGGGAACAGGGACTGGAAACACCATATATTTT
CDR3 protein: CASSLAGTGTGNTIYF

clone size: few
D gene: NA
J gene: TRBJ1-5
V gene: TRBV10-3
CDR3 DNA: TGTGCCATCAGTGAGTCGAGCAGGGCGCAGCCCCAGCATTTT
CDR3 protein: CAISESSRAQPQHF

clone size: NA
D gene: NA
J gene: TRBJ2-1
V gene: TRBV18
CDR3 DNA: TGTGCCAGCTCACCAGGGTTTCAGAGTGAGCAGTTCTTC
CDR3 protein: CASSPGFQSEQFF

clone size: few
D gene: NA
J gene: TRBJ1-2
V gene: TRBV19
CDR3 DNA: TGTGCCAGTACCGTCGGAATCCGGAGCGGGAACTATGGCTACACCTTC
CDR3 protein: CASTVGIRSGNYGYTF

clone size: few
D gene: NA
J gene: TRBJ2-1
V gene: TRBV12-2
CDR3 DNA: TGTGCAAGTCGCCCAATCAAGGGGACAGATGAGAATGAGCAGTTCTTC
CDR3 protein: CASRPIKGTDENEQFF

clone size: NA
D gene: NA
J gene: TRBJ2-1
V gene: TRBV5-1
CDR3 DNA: TGCGCCAGCAGCTTTGGGGCAGAGTACAATGAGCAGTTCTTC
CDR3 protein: CASSFGAEYNEQFF

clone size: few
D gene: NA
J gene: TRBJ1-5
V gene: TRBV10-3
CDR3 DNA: TGTGCCATCAGTGGGCAGGCCAATCAGCCCCAGCATTTT
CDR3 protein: CAISGQANQPQHF

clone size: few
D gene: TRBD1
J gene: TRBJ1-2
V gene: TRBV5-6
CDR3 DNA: TGTGCCAGCAGCTTTAGAGCGAGGACAGGAATTGGCTACACCTTC
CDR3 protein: CASSFRARTGIGYTF

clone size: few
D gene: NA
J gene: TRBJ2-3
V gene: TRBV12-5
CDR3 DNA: TGTGCTAGTAATCGGGACACAGATACGCAGTATTTT
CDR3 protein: CASNRDTDTQYF

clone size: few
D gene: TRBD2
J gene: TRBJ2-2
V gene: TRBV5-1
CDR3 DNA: TGCGCCAGCAGCTTAAAAGCGGGGGGGCCGACCGGGGAGCTGTTTTTT
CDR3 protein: CASSLKAGGPTGELFF

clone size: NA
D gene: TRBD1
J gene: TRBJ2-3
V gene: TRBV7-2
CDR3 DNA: TGTGCCAGCAGCTTAGTTGGGACAGGGACCGGCACAGATACGCAGTATTTT
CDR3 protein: CASSLVGTGTGTDTQYF

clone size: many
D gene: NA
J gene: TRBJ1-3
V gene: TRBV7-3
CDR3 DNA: TGTGCCAGCAGCTTAGGCGCAGGGTCTGGAAACACCATATATTTT
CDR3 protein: CASSLGAGSGNTIYF

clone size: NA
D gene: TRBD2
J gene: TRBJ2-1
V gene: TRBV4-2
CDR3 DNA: TGTGCCAGCAGCCAAGGGGTGGGGACTACCATTAGGAATGAGCAGTTCTTC
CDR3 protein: CASSQGVGTTIRNEQFF

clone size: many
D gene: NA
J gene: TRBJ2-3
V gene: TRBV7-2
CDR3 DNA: TGTGCCAGCAGCTTAGCGCCCCAAAATACGCAGTATTTT
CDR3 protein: CASSLAPQNTQYF

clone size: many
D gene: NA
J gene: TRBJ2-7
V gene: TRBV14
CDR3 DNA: TGTGCCAGCAGCCGAGACCCTTTCAGCTCCTACGAGCAGTACTTC
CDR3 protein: CASSRDPFSSYEQYF

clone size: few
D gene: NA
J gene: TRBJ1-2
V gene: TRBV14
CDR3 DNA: TGTGCCAGCAGCCAAGTTAGGACCGGGAACCGAGATAACTATGGCTACACCTTC
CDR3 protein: CASSQVRTGNRDNYGYTF

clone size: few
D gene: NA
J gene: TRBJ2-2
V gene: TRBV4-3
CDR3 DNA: TGCGCCAGCGGTGGGACACTAGTAACCGGGGAGCTGTTTTTT
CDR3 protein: CASGGTLVTGELFF